This T cell receptor (beta chain) emerged from a study of blood T cells in healthy people across ages. The germline CDR1 and CDR2 sequences are DFQATT and SNEGSKA (reference sequence). CDR3 length equals 15 residues. The V and J ends lost 1 base and 6 bases, in that order; junction bases with no gene match: 9. Then a second PCR, running about 6 to 11 cycles, was carried out with a sample-barcoded 5' primer and a J-beta primer mix. TCRdb re-analysed the 5' RACE reads in MiXCR, keeping a single row per CDR3 protein. The table includes 1.5 million to 2 million distinct CDR3 sequences, roughly 27% detected once.

Sequencing was performed on blood. This sequence originates from a woman aged 25 to 39 in good health. The rearrangement links TRBV20-1 to TRBJ1-5; 7 bases line up with TRBD1. The CDR3 loop is CSARGGGGGGQPQHF. CDR3 nucleotides: TGCAGTGCTAGAGGAGGGGGCGGAGGAGGTCAGCCCCAGCATTTT.